This record covers a single T cell receptor beta chain. CDR1 is MNHNY, CDR2 SVGAGI, per germline (reference sequence). There are 14 residues in the CDR3. The trim removed 6 bases at V and 6 bases at J, leaving 10 bases unmatched. The sample originates from a study of T cell repertoires in ileal Crohn's disease. Produced via immunoSEQ multiplex PCR; TCRdb's table is partial and in-frame only. The data show more than 6,500 clones, with 65% to 85% seen just once and roughly 3% held by the top ten. The sequenced sample was ileal tissue. The TCR comes from an adult with Crohn's disease. The gene calls are TRBV6-6 and TRBJ2-7; the match to TRBD2 covers 8 bases. DNA for the CDR3: TGTGCCAGCAGCCCCGTGGTGGCGGGAGGCGAGCAGTACTTC. Translated: CASSPVVAGGEQYF.